This entry describes one T cell receptor beta chain. The antigen is undetermined. The data originate from a study of shared clonotypes between healthy human individuals. Study-wide results and limits: Rarefaction curves obtained for sorted subsets showed sequencing incomplete despite large depth.

The trim removed 5 bases at V and 8 bases at J, leaving 3 bases unmatched. Germline CDR1 reads LNHDA; CDR2 reads SQIVND (reference sequence). CDR3 length: 15 residues. Naive CD8 cells, CD45RO-negative and positively selected for CCR7, excluded terminally differentiated effector memory CD45RA+ cells. TCRdb keeps only in-frame clones here, not all; method: immunoSEQ multiplex PCR. The sample contains fewer than 800,000 clones, about 91% of which appear only once. This sequence was found in a man aged 25-45 years in good health. Sequenced input: naive CD8+ T cells sorted from blood. The chain employs TRBV19 and TRBJ2-1, with TRBD2 matching over 16 bases. The DNA for the CDR3 is TGTGCCAGTAGTTTGGGACTAGCGGGAGGGCATGAGCAGTTCTTC. Translating gives CASSLGLAGGHEQFF.